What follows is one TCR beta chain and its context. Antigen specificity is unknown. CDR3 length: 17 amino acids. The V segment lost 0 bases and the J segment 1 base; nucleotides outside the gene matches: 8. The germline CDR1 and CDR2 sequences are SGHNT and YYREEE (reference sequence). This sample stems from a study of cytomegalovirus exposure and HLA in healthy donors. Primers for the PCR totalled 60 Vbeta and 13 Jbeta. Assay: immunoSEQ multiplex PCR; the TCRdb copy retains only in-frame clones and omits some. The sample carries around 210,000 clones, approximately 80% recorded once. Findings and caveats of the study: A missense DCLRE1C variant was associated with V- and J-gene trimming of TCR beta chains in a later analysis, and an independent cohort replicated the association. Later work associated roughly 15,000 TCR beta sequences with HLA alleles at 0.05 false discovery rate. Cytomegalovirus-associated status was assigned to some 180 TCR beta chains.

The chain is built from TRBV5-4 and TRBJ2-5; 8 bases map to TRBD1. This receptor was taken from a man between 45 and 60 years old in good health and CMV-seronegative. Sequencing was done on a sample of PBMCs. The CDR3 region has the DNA TGTGCCAGCAGCTTGGCCGGAGGACAGGGCGCCCAAGAGACCCAGTACTTC. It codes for CASSLAGGQGAQETQYF.